The 14 T cell receptor beta chains below were found in one sample sequenced in a study of T cell repertoires in aging, cancer and after chemotherapy. TRB rearrangements spanning V, D and J were amplified using mixed TRB-A/B primers. TCRdb itself ran the multiplex PCR reads through MiXCR, one entry per CDR3 protein. The repertoire holds about 10,000 distinct CDR3 sequences, around 44% seen once, with roughly 1.8% in the top ten. The template was genomic DNA from peripheral blood, not RNA. Sequenced input: blood. The receptor set was obtained from a human donor in good health.

CDR3 protein: CASSLAGTGGLQPQHF. The CDR3 DNA is TGTGCCAGCAGCTTGGCCGGGACAGGGGGCCTTCAGCCCCAGCATTTT. This chain uses TRBV12-3 or TRBV12-4 with TRBJ1-5; 12 bases are shared with TRBD1. The CDR3 runs to 16 residues. Trimming cost V 6 bases and J 6 bases; bases outside gene matches: 9.

This chain links TRBV10-3 with TRBJ2-6; D gene uncertain. V was trimmed by 10 bases and J by 0 bases, leaving 13 bases between them. CDR1 and CDR2 (germline): ENHRY, SYGVKD. CDR3 length: 15 amino acids. CDR3 nucleotides: TGTGCCAGCACCTACAGTTCCTCTGGGGCCAACGTCCTGACTTTC. Protein sequence: CASTYSSSGANVLTF.

The gene calls are TRBV12-1 and TRBJ1-3. TRBV12-1 is noted as a pseudogene. CDR3 length: 11 amino acids. The CDR3 nucleotides read TGTGCCAGCCCCGCGGCGACCAACATTTATTTT. This encodes CASPAATNIYF.

This clonotype was detected a few times. The V call is TRBV27, the J call TRBJ1-3; tentative D call: TRBD1 (5 bases). The CDR3 covers 15 residues. V lost 6 bases and J 0 bases, leaving 12 bases between the germline ends. Germline-derived CDR1 and CDR2 are MNHEY and SMNVEV (reference sequence). The CDR3 region has the DNA TGTGCCAGCAGGGCGACAGACAACTCTGGAAACACCATATATTTT. Translated, it gives CASRATDNSGNTIYF.

This clonotype was recorded only once. The rearrangement joins TRBV20-1 to TRBJ1-4, with no clear D. Trimming pared 2 bases from V and 13 bases from J, leaving 17 bases between. The CDR3 consists of 13 residues. CDR1 DFQATT and CDR2 SNEGSKA come from the germline V gene (reference sequence). The CDR3 region is CSARPLQRLLLFF. CDR3 coding DNA: TGCAGTGCTAGACCGTTGCAGCGCCTTTTACTGTTTTTT.

V is TRBV2 and J is TRBJ2-7; possible D gene TRBD1, 5 bases. Germline V gene sequence: CDR1 SNHLY, CDR2 FYNNEI. This CDR3 has 13 amino acids. Between the trimmed V and J ends, which lost 5 bases and 7 bases, there was a span of 15 bases. This CDR3 reads CASSTGTSLEQYF. Written as DNA, the CDR3 is TGTGCCAGCAGTACAGGTACCTCGCTGGAGCAGTACTTC.

There are a few counts of this clonotype. The chain has TRBV15 and TRBJ1-5, with TRBD1 matching 8 bases. The CDR3 totals 15 residues. CDR1 and CDR2 from the germline V gene are LNHNV and YYDKDF (reference sequence). V shed 1 base and J 8 bases; nucleotides not matched to a gene: 7. In DNA, the CDR3 is TGTGCCACCAGCAGAGGAGGGACAGGCATCGAGCCCCAGCATTTT. It translates to CATSRGGTGIEPQHF.

CDR3: CASSWTGAEQYV. The CDR3 DNA follows: TGTGCCAGCAGCTGGACAGGGGCCGAGCAGTACGTC. J is TRBJ2-7 and V is TRBV7-9, with 9 nucleotides matching TRBD1. From germline, CDR1 is SEHNR and CDR2 FQNEAQ (reference sequence). V lost 4 bases to trimming and J lost 6 bases; unmatched junction nucleotides: 1. The CDR3 runs to 12 residues.

J is TRBJ1-4 and V is TRBV15; TRBD1 might be the D (6 bases). The CDR3 loop spans 16 amino acids. V was cut by 4 bases and J by 5 bases, with 17 bases left in between. Germline loops: CDR1 LNHNV, CDR2 YYDKDF (reference sequence). CDR3 sequence reads: CATSKTGASGNEKLFF. CDR3 nucleotides: TGTGCCACCAGCAAGACAGGCGCATCAGGGAATGAAAAACTGTTTTTT.

This clonotype was seen a few times. CDR3 sequence (DNA): TGTGCCAGCAGAAACAGGGTCGGGGATCAGCCCCAGCATTTT. Translation: CASRNRVGDQPQHF. The gene calls are TRBV6-6 and TRBJ1-5; a weak D match, TRBD1 (6 bases). The V end lost 6 bases, the J end lost 5 bases, and 14 bases lay between the germline ends. This CDR3 has 14 amino acids. Per the germline V gene, CDR1 is MNHNY and CDR2 is SVGAGI (reference sequence).

The chain uses TRBV28 and TRBJ1-1; D gene uncertain. Germline assignment: CDR1 MDHEN and CDR2 SYDVKM. The ends were cut back, 6 bases at V and 7 bases at J, with 24 bases in the middle. The length of the CDR3 is 16 residues. For the CDR3, the DNA is TGTGCCAGCAGCCAAATTGGTTTTGGAGGTGCGGGTGAAGCTTTCTTT. Translation: CASSQIGFGGAGEAFF. Full variable domain (outside the CDR3, taken from reference TRBV28 and TRBJ1-1): DVKVTQSSRYLVKRTGEKVFLECVQDMDHENMFWYRQDPGLGLRLIYFSYDVKMKEKGDIPEGYSVSREKKERFSLILESASTNQTSMYLCASSQIGFGGAGEAFFGQGTRLTVV.

In this sample, this clonotype turned up once. The V call is TRBV20-1, the J call TRBJ2-3; TRBD1 aligns across 10 bases. J gave up 5 bases and V 6 bases, and 8 bases lay outside the gene matches. This CDR3 is built from 14 residues. Per germline, CDR1 DFQATT and CDR2 SNEGSKA (reference sequence). This CDR3 is CSAAGGQGVDTQYF. The DNA of the CDR3 is TGCAGTGCCGCCGGAGGACAGGGGGTAGATACGCAGTATTTT.

The V gene is TRBV5-1, the J gene TRBJ1-1, with TRBD1 identical over 9 bases. Germline V gene lookup returns CDR1 SGHRS and CDR2 YFSETQ. The CDR3 contains 16 residues. After removal of 5 bases from V and 4 bases from J, the junction contained 12 bases not matched to a gene. CDR3 protein: CASRAGTGFWGTEAFF. CDR3 in DNA: TGCGCCAGCAGAGCCGGGACAGGGTTTTGGGGCACTGAAGCTTTCTTT.

Comments on this clonotype: One junction end does not reproduce the germline sequence, and a read error may be involved. The chain recombines TRBV18 with TRBJ1-1; maybe TRBD1 (5 bases). The germline CDR1 and CDR2 sequences are KGHSH and LQKENI. The CDR3 is 15 amino acids. CDR3 sequence (DNA): TGTGCCAGCTCCCCACCCGGGACGGCGAACACTGAAGCTTTCTTT. Encoded protein: CASSPPGTANTEAFF.